Below, 13 T cell receptor beta chains from the same sample are listed, as sequenced in a study of blood T cell repertoires in COVID-19 (dated by TCRdb to 2019 to 2021). The library was prepared using the immunoSEQ multiplex PCR assay. In its TCRdb copy, this immuneACCESS table keeps in-frame sequences only and misses some clones. Where compared with another copy, unresolved V genes explain less than half of these, and the others have no known cause. The sample table shows about 170,000 clones, and roughly 82% are seen once. The top ten clones comprise roughly 15% of the sample. The sample was PBMCs or T cells enriched from blood (not recorded which). These receptors were collected from a man aged 50-60 years who had recovered from COVID-19.

The J gene is TRBJ2-2, the V gene TRBV11-3; 9 bases are shared with TRBD1. The length of the CDR3 is 15 residues. Germline trimming cut 5 bases from V and 3 bases from J; bases unmatched to any gene: 4. The germline V gene has CDR1 SGHNT and CDR2 YENEEA. The CDR3 nucleotides read TGTGCCAGCAGCCCGGGACAGGGACACACCGGGGAGCTGTTTTTT. Translated, it gives CASSPGQGHTGELFF.

This rearrangement joins TRBV11-2 to TRBJ2-3; D remains ambiguous. There are 15 residues in the CDR3. The germline V gene encodes CDR1 SGHAT and CDR2 FQNNGV. Trimming stripped 5 bases from V and 3 bases from J, with 15 bases between. The CDR3 region has the DNA TGTGCCAGCAGCCCAAAAATCGATAGTACAGATACGCAGTATTTT. Translation: CASSPKIDSTDTQYF. Drawing the rest from reference TRBV11-2 and TRBJ2-3, the complete variable domain is EAGVAQSPRYKIIEKRQSVAFWCNPISGHATLYWYQQILGQGPKLLIQFQNNGVVDDSQLPKDRFSAERLKGVDSTLKIQPAKLEDSAVYLCASSPKIDSTDTQYFGPGTRLTVL.

The gene calls are TRBV18 and TRBJ1-3; TRBD1 matches at 10 bases. V lost 2 bases to trimming and J lost 4 bases; unmatched junction nucleotides: 5. This CDR3 spans 16 amino acids. Germline CDR1 KGHSH, CDR2 LQKENI. CDR3 in DNA: TGTGCCAGCTCACCATACGGGACAGGGGCAGGAAACACCATATATTTT. Translation: CASSPYGTGAGNTIYF.

The chain has TRBV5-5 and TRBJ2-6; possibly TRBD1 for D (6 bases). Germline values: CDR1 SGHKS, CDR2 YYEKEE (reference sequence). The ends were cut back, 2 bases at V and 2 bases at J, with 11 bases in the middle. The CDR3 spans 16 residues. CDR3 residues: CASSFSTGTGANVLTF. The CDR3, as DNA: TGTGCCAGCAGCTTTTCAACAGGGACTGGGGCCAACGTCCTGACTTTC.

This chain joins TRBV7-2 and TRBJ2-2; 11 nucleotides match TRBD2. This CDR3 contains 16 residues. V lost 5 bases and J lost 8; bases outside the gene matches: 10. Per the germline V gene, CDR1 is SGHTA and CDR2 is FQGNSA. CDR3 protein: CASSVTSGGAGGELFF. CDR3 nucleotide sequence: TGTGCCAGCAGCGTTACTAGCGGGGGTGCGGGAGGGGAGCTGTTTTTT.

J is TRBJ1-6 and V is TRBV3-1 (or the pseudogene TRBV3-2); D may be TRBD1 (5 bases). The CDR3 loop spans 14 amino acids. Germline assignment: CDR1 LGHDT and CDR2 YNNKEL (reference sequence). V was shortened by 2 bases and J by 11 bases, with 13 bases between the two germline ends. CDR3 coding DNA: TGTGCCAGCAGCCAAAGGCAGGGTGAGGCACCCCTCCACTTT. This encodes CASSQRQGEAPLHF.

CDR3: CASSQTPLAYPETQYF. The CDR3 DNA reads TGTGCCAGCAGCCAAACCCCTCTAGCATACCCAGAGACCCAGTACTTC. V gene TRBV4-2 combines with J gene TRBJ2-5; maybe TRBD2 (5 bases). The CDR3 is 16 amino acids. CDR1 LGHNA and CDR2 YNFKEQ come from the germline V gene. Trimming removed 2 bases from V and 4 bases from J, with 17 bases in between.

The V and J genes are TRBV6-5 and TRBJ1-1, with a tentative D call TRBD1 (6 bases). V lost 3 bases to trimming and J lost 12 bases, with 14 bases between them. Germline values: CDR1 MNHEY, CDR2 SVGAGI. The CDR3 is 12 amino acids. The CDR3 DNA is TGTGCCAGCAGTTATGGGAGGGGGTCTCCTTTCTTT. Translating gives CASSYGRGSPFF.

The rearrangement links TRBV5-1 to TRBJ1-1; no reliable D call. The CDR3 runs to 14 residues. Trimming pared 0 bases from V and 3 bases from J, leaving 9 bases between. The germline V gene encodes CDR1 SGHRS and CDR2 YFSETQ. This chain's CDR3 is CASSLVDLYTEAFF. Here the CDR3 DNA reads TGCGCCAGCAGCTTGGTAGATCTCTACACTGAAGCTTTCTTT.

This clone was seen just once. V is TRBV28 and J is TRBJ2-3, with 7 nucleotides matching TRBD1. Germline V lookup: CDR1 MDHEN, CDR2 SYDVKM. V shed 10 bases and J 0 bases; nucleotides not matched to a gene: 10. The CDR3 has 15 amino acids. This CDR3 is CAIDSTGISTDTQYF. The CDR3 DNA reads as TGTGCCATAGACTCGACAGGGATCAGCACAGATACGCAGTATTTT.

The gene calls are TRBV4-1 and TRBJ1-5; D is unresolved. CDR3 size: 15 residues. The germline V gene has CDR1 MGHRA and CDR2 YSYEKL. V lost 0 bases, J lost 7 bases, and 13 bases lay in between. The CDR3 DNA reads as TGCGCCAGCAGCCAAGATGAAACAGTCCCACAGCCCCAGCATTTT. This codes for CASSQDETVPQPQHF.

The J gene is TRBJ1-4, the V gene TRBV6-5, with D possibly being TRBD1 (6 bases). The CDR3 loop spans 14 amino acids. V was cut by 4 bases and J by 7 bases, with 13 bases left in between. Germline lookup yields CDR1 MNHEY and CDR2 SVGAGI. The CDR3 DNA sequence: TGTGCCAGCAGTTTCAGGGGTGGCGGTGAAAAACTGTTTTTT. Translation gives CASSFRGGGEKLFF.

The chain is built from TRBV5-4 and TRBJ1-5, with D unclear. The CDR3 consists of 14 residues. Looked up from germline, CDR1 is SGHNT and CDR2 is YYREEE (reference sequence). The ends were cut back, 4 bases at V and 2 bases at J, with 10 bases in the middle. CDR3 bases: TGTGCCAGCAGCGTGGACGGAGGCAATCAGCCCCAGCATTTT. Translating it yields CASSVDGGNQPQHF. Filled out from reference TRBV5-4 and TRBJ1-5, the complete variable domain reads ETGVTQSPTHLIKTRGQQVTLRCSSQSGHNTVSWYQQALGQGPQFIFQYYREEENGRGNFPPRFSGLQFPNYSSELNVNALELDDSALYLCASSVDGGNQPQHFGDGTRLSIL.